Below are 16 T cell receptor beta chains sequenced from a single sample in a study of regulatory T cells in long-lasting Graves disease. This sample's time point: persistent/refractory GD, antithyroid drugs over 5 years with positive TRAb. The authors made the TCR library using RNA they extracted from PBMCs. Through Arm-PCR of CDR3 regions and iRepertoire HTBI primers, TCR beta libraries were built. TCRdb recomputed calls from the multiplex PCR reads with MiXCR, one row per CDR3 protein. This table holds 300,000 to 500,000 distinct CDR3 sequences, less than 25% found once. Sequencing used peripheral blood mononuclear cells (PBMCs), obtained when the disease was refractory, from a patient treated with antithyroid drugs. These receptors were obtained from a female donor with Graves disease.

The V gene is TRBV20-1, the J gene TRBJ2-1, with D unresolved. V lost 1 base, J lost 0 bases, and 7 bases lay in between. Germline V gene sequence: CDR1 DFQATT, CDR2 SNEGSKA (reference sequence). The CDR3 runs 14 residues. The DNA for the CDR3 is TGCAGTGCTAGAGTGGGAAGCTCCTACAATGAGCAGTTCTTC. Residues: CSARVGSSYNEQFF.

The rearrangement links TRBV7-9 to TRBJ2-7; TRBD2 agrees at 7 bases. The CDR3 is 16 amino acids. Germline loops: CDR1 SEHNR, CDR2 FQNEAQ (reference sequence). V dropped 1 base and J dropped 1; count of bases not matched to a gene: 7. CDR3 bases: TGTGCCAGCAGCTTAGTTTCGCTAGCGGTTTCCTACGAGCAGTACTTC. Translating it yields CASSLVSLAVSYEQYF.

The chain couples TRBV6-5 to TRBJ1-6; D is ambiguous. Germline V gene lookup returns CDR1 MNHEY and CDR2 SVGAGI. The CDR3 is 13 amino acids. With 0 bases removed from V and 15 bases from J, the gap between germline ends came to 12 bases. For the CDR3, the DNA is TGTGCCAGCAGTTACTCATCCCAGAGGCTCCTCCACTTT. Amino acids: CASSYSSQRLLHF.

Many counts were recorded for this clonotype. The chain uses TRBV30 and TRBJ1-5; tentatively, D is TRBD1 (6 bases). In germline, CDR1 is GTSNPN, CDR2 SVGIG (reference sequence). This CDR3 is 13 amino acids long. The V end lost 5 bases, the J end lost 4 bases, and 12 bases lay between the germline ends. The CDR3: CAWGTGQNQPQHF. CDR3 nucleotide sequence: TGTGCCTGGGGTACGGGACAAAATCAGCCCCAGCATTTT.

This clonotype showed up many times. The chain carries TRBV28 and TRBJ2-4; perhaps TRBD2 as D (5 bases). V was clipped by 6 bases and J by 2 bases, with 8 bases between them. CDR3 size: 13 residues. Germline CDR1 is MDHEN and CDR2 is SYDVKM. CDR3 protein: CASRDSTKNIQYF. The CDR3 DNA is TGTGCCAGCAGGGACTCTACCAAAAACATTCAGTACTTC.

The chain uses TRBV15 and TRBJ2-1; 10 bases match TRBD2. The germline V gene has CDR1 LNHNV and CDR2 YYDKDF (reference sequence). This CDR3 spans 16 amino acids. After removal of 1 base from V and 8 bases from J, the junction contained 8 bases not matched to a gene. CDR3 DNA sequence: TGTGCCACCAGCAGAGTCCTAGCGGGGGCCGGCGATGAGCAGTTCTTC. Translation: CATSRVLAGAGDEQFF.

This clonotype was counted a few times. The chain has TRBV12-3 or TRBV12-4 and TRBJ2-2; D may be TRBD2 (6 bases). The V gene lost 4 bases and the J gene lost 4 bases, with 10 bases spanning the gap. The CDR3 has 14 amino acids. The CDR3 DNA follows: TGTGCCAGCAGTTACGGGGGAGGCACCGGGGAGCTGTTTTTT. Its translation: CASSYGGGTGELFF.

This clonotype was seen more than once but under ten times. The rearrangement joins TRBV14 to TRBJ2-7; D might be TRBD2 (6 bases). The CDR3 extends over 15 amino acids. Between the trimmed V and J ends, which lost 4 bases and 3 bases, there was a span of 16 bases. The germline CDR1 and CDR2 sequences are SGHDN and FVKESK. The CDR3 loop reads CASSRGREEFYEQYF. The CDR3 DNA reads as TGTGCCAGCAGCCGAGGCAGGGAGGAGTTCTACGAGCAGTACTTC. Looking up the rest from reference TRBV14 and TRBJ2-7 gives the full variable domain: EAGVTQFPSHSVIEKGQTVTLRCDPISGHDNLYWYRRVMGKEIKFLLHFVKESKQDESGMPNNRFLAERTGGTYSTLKVQPAELEDSGVYFCASSRGREEFYEQYFGPGTRLTVT.

This chain uses TRBV6-1 with TRBJ2-1; D gene unclear. Deletions cut 3 bases from V and 5 bases from J, with 8 bases between. CDR3 length equals 13 residues. Germline V CDR1 and CDR2: MNHNS, SASEGT. The CDR3 is CASSDRNNNEQFF. In DNA, the CDR3 is TGTGCCAGCAGTGACAGGAATAACAATGAGCAGTTCTTC.

This clonotype was seen repeatedly, ten times or more. This chain uses TRBV12-3 or TRBV12-4 with TRBJ2-7; D is undetermined. V lost 4 bases and J lost 0, with 4 bases in between. This CDR3 has 12 residues. This chain's CDR3 is CASSSPSYEQYF. CDR3 bases: TGTGCCAGCAGTTCGCCCTCCTACGAGCAGTACTTC.

This clonotype was counted at least ten times. This chain uses TRBV28 with TRBJ2-7, with D perhaps given as TRBD1 or TRBD2 (6 bases each). Trimming stripped 6 bases from V and 7 bases from J, with 13 bases between. CDR3 length equals 12 residues. Germline values: CDR1 MDHEN, CDR2 SYDVKM. As DNA, the CDR3 is TGTGCCAGCAGCACTCTAGGGGGGGAGCAGTACTTC. It is translated as CASSTLGGEQYF.

The sample holds many counts of this clonotype. The chain couples TRBV5-8 to TRBJ1-1; D is uncertain. Germline CDR1 is SGHTS and CDR2 is YDEGEE. The V gene lost 0 bases and the J gene lost 7 bases, with 13 bases spanning the gap. The CDR3 spans 14 residues. CDR3 region: CASSLGTSADEAFF. The CDR3 coding sequence is TGTGCCAGCAGCTTGGGGACCTCCGCCGATGAAGCTTTCTTT.

This clonotype was seen repeatedly, ten times or more. The chain links TRBV27 to TRBJ2-3; the D gene is possibly TRBD2 (5 bases). V was cut by 0 bases and J by 3 bases, with 10 bases left in between. CDR1 and CDR2 from the germline V gene are MNHEY and SMNVEV (reference sequence). The CDR3 length is 15 residues. The CDR3 DNA sequence: TGTGCCAGCAGTTTATCCGGGGTGGGAACAGATACGCAGTATTTT. This codes for CASSLSGVGTDTQYF.

The V and J genes are TRBV19 and TRBJ1-1; TRBD1 agrees at 7 bases. Unmatched junction bases numbered 1, after V lost 3 bases and J lost 6 bases. Germline lookup yields CDR1 LNHDA and CDR2 SQIVND (reference sequence). The CDR3 sequence is 12 residues long. CDR3 nucleotide sequence: TGTGCCAGTAGTATCGGGACAGCTGAAGCTTTCTTT. Amino acid sequence: CASSIGTAEAFF.

In this sample, this clonotype turned up many times. The V gene is TRBV6-1, the J gene TRBJ2-6; D is uncertain. CDR3 size: 15 residues. Germline V gene sequence: CDR1 MNHNS, CDR2 SASEGT. The ends were cut back, 5 bases at V and 1 base at J, with 9 bases in the middle. CDR3 region: CASSPVLSGANVLTF. In nucleotides, the CDR3 is TGTGCCAGCAGTCCCGTCCTATCTGGGGCCAACGTCCTGACTTTC.

This clonotype was recorded at least ten times. The chain recombines TRBV30 with TRBJ2-4, with no clear D. Trimming pared 0 bases from V and 0 bases from J, leaving 12 bases between. The germline gives CDR1 GTSNPN, CDR2 SVGIG (reference sequence). This CDR3 is built from 16 residues. CDR3 loop: CAWSVPVNLAKNIQYF. The CDR3 DNA reads as TGTGCCTGGAGTGTACCCGTAAACCTAGCCAAAAACATTCAGTACTTC.